The 16 T cell receptor beta chains in this list originate from one sample, sequenced in a study of response to subunit inactivated influenza vaccine. TCRdb re-called the RT-PCR reads with MiXCR, one entry per CDR3 protein. This sample has about 540,000 distinct CDR3 sequences, with 20% to 25% found just once. The sample was also linked to a second study, of T cells expressing NK-cell markers. Per that study: The authors generated TCR beta cDNA through 5'RACE template switching with UMIs.

Sequencing used CD4+ T cells sorted from PBMCs, obtained roughly 12 days after vaccination. The receptor set was obtained from a man aged 45-60 years who received an inactivated influenza vaccine.

This rearrangement joins TRBV7-9 to TRBJ2-5, with 8 nucleotides matching TRBD1. The CDR3 runs 14 residues. The J segment lost 5 bases and the V segment lost 2 bases, leaving 4 bases of the junction unmatched. The V gene's germline CDR1 is SEHNR and CDR2 FQNEAQ (reference sequence). CDR3 region: CASSLNRGLETQYF. The CDR3 coding sequence is TGTGCCAGCAGCTTAAACAGGGGGTTGGAGACCCAGTACTTC. Variable domain in full (rest from reference TRBV7-9 and TRBJ2-5): DTGVSQNPRHKITKRGQNVTFRCDPISEHNRLYWYRQTLGQGPEFLTYFQNEAQLEKSRLLSDRFSAERPKGSFSTLEIQRTEQGDSAMYLCASSLNRGLETQYFGPGTRLLVL.

The rearrangement links TRBV10-3 to TRBJ2-1; D gene unclear. Germline V gene sequence: CDR1 ENHRY, CDR2 SYGVKD. The V end lost 4 bases, the J end lost 0 bases, and 13 bases lay between the germline ends. CDR3 length equals 16 residues. The CDR3: CAISVGELGSYNEQFF. CDR3 sequence (DNA): TGTGCCATCAGTGTAGGAGAGTTGGGCTCCTACAATGAGCAGTTCTTC.

The table lists this clonotype with a count of one. The DNA is left out, because the CDR3 cannot be placed on it with certainty; the CDR3 is given as TCRdb lists it. V usage is TRBV9 and J usage is TRBJ2-4. The CDR3 is 12 residues long, counting both termini. Germline-derived CDR1 and CDR2 are SGDLS and YYNGEE. CDR3 sequence reads: CASSVADGSLHF.

The sample holds a few counts of this clonotype. The chain couples TRBV4-2 to TRBJ1-2; D is ambiguous. CDR1 is LGHNA, CDR2 YNFKEQ, per germline. CDR3 length: 13 amino acids. The ends were cut back, 0 bases at V and 6 bases at J, with 8 bases in the middle. The CDR3 spells CASSQDPGNGYTF. The CDR3 DNA sequence: TGTGCCAGCAGCCAAGATCCCGGCAATGGCTACACCTTC.

This clonotype was observed a handful of times. The chain couples TRBV6-5 to TRBJ2-3; unclear D gene. The V end lost 2 bases, the J end lost 6 bases, and 12 bases lay between the germline ends. Germline V CDR1 and CDR2: MNHEY, SVGAGI. The CDR3 loop spans 14 amino acids. In DNA, the CDR3 is TGTGCCAGCAGTTACAGCCCGACGCAGGATACGCAGTATTTT. It yields the protein CASSYSPTQDTQYF.

The chain recombines TRBV20-1 with TRBJ2-1; 7 bases line up with TRBD1. J gave up 0 bases and V 0 bases, and 2 bases lay outside the gene matches. This CDR3 contains 15 residues. CDR1 and CDR2 (germline): DFQATT, SNEGSKA (reference sequence). The CDR3 sequence: CSARDGTDSYNEQFF. The CDR3 region has the DNA TGCAGTGCTAGAGATGGGACAGACTCCTACAATGAGCAGTTCTTC.

The table lists this clonotype with a few counts. The genes are TRBV5-1 and TRBJ1-1; D unclear. Germline CDR1 and CDR2: SGHRS and YFSETQ. The V gene lost 0 bases and the J gene lost 8 bases, with 11 bases spanning the gap. The CDR3 totals 13 residues. In DNA form, the CDR3 reads TGCGCCAGCAGCTTGGATGGTTTCGGGGAAGCTTTCTTT. Translating it yields CASSLDGFGEAFF.

This clonotype occurred a few times. The chain employs TRBV20-1 and TRBJ2-7; 9 positions agree with TRBD1. Trimming cost V 7 bases and J 2 bases; bases outside gene matches: 6. CDR3 size: 13 residues. Germline CDR1 is DFQATT and CDR2 is SNEGSKA (reference sequence). The CDR3 nucleotides are TGCAGTGGTTTGGGACAGGGAACCTACGAGCAGTACTTC. Translated: CSGLGQGTYEQYF.

The chain is built from TRBV12-3 or TRBV12-4 and TRBJ1-1; 7 bases align to TRBD1. The CDR3 has 14 amino acids. J lost 5 bases, V lost 3 bases, and 6 bases had no gene match. DNA of the CDR3: TGTGCCAGCAGTTTTGGAGGGGGCCCGACTGAAGCTTTCTTT. Its translation: CASSFGGGPTEAFF.

CDR3 sequence: CSATTGGGEAFF. CDR3 coding DNA: TGCAGTGCAACCACAGGGGGAGGTGAAGCTTTCTTT. The chain recombines TRBV20-1 with TRBJ1-1; TRBD1 matches 8 bases. This CDR3 comprises 12 residues. Germline loops: CDR1 DFQATT, CDR2 SNEGSKA (reference sequence). The V and J ends lost 6 bases and 7 bases, in that order; junction bases with no gene match: 7.

V is TRBV5-1 and J is TRBJ2-2; D remains unclear. V was trimmed by 6 bases and J by 0 bases, leaving 12 bases between them. CDR1 is SGHRS and CDR2 is YFSETQ in the germline V gene. The CDR3 loop spans 15 amino acids. CDR3: CASTPDTTNTGELFF. The CDR3 DNA follows: TGCGCCAGCACGCCAGACACAACGAACACCGGGGAGCTGTTTTTT.

This chain joins TRBV20-1 and TRBJ1-1; D remains ambiguous. Trimming left V 6 bases short and J 2 bases short, with 10 bases between. The CDR3 runs 12 residues. Germline CDR1 and CDR2: DFQATT and SNEGSKA (reference sequence). CDR3 in amino acids: CSASQDNTEAFF. The CDR3 nucleotides read TGCAGTGCCAGCCAGGATAACACTGAAGCTTTCTTT.

This clonotype was counted a few times. The chain is built from TRBV10-3 and TRBJ2-7; D could derive from TRBD1 or TRBD2 (5 bases each). Trimming left V 2 bases short and J 3 bases short, with 14 bases between. CDR3 length: 15 residues. Per the germline V gene, CDR1 is ENHRY and CDR2 is SYGVKD. The CDR3 loop reads CAISERGAKGYEQYF. The DNA for the CDR3 is TGTGCCATCAGTGAGAGAGGGGCGAAGGGCTACGAGCAGTACTTC.

Only a few counts were recorded for this clonotype. The V gene is TRBV4-1, the J gene TRBJ2-2; 12 bases map to TRBD1. The CDR3 length is 15 residues. CDR1 is MGHRA, CDR2 YSYEKL, per germline. V lost 4 bases and J lost 8; bases outside the gene matches: 5. CDR3 loop: CASSPGTGGPGELFF. The CDR3 nucleotides read TGCGCCAGCAGCCCCGGGACAGGGGGCCCGGGGGAGCTGTTTTTT.

This chain connects TRBV5-1 to TRBJ2-7, with D maybe TRBD2 (6 bases). The CDR3 length is 17 residues. Germline CDR1 SGHRS, CDR2 YFSETQ. Trimming took off 3 bases at V and 4 bases at J, with 23 bases between the two ends. The CDR3 protein is CASSSTSKGGAGYEQYF. For the CDR3, the DNA is TGCGCCAGCAGCTCCACCTCAAAAGGAGGGGCAGGGTACGAGCAGTACTTC. Full variable domain (remainder filled in from reference TRBV5-1 and TRBJ2-7): KAGVTQTPRYLIKTRGQQVTLSCSPISGHRSVSWYQQTPGQGLQFLFEYFSETQRNKGNFPGRFSGRQFSNSRSEMNVSTLELGDSALYLCASSSTSKGGAGYEQYFGPGTRLTVT.

The table lists this clonotype with a few counts. The chain carries TRBV7-9 and TRBJ1-1; TRBD1 matches 7 bases. This CDR3 contains 15 residues. CDR1 SEHNR and CDR2 FQNEAQ come from the germline V gene (reference sequence). V was pared by 0 bases and J by 2 bases, with 3 bases of the junction left unmatched. In nucleotides, the CDR3 is TGTGCCAGCAGCTTAGCAGGGGGCGTCAACACTGAAGCTTTCTTT. Translating it yields CASSLAGGVNTEAFF.